This T cell receptor (beta chain) was recovered during a study of blood T cells in healthy people across ages (dated by TCRdb to 2015 to 2017). In the study overall: In model experiments, roughly one uniquely barcoded TCR beta cDNA molecule per two T cells was captured by template switching. The donors were divided into four age groups: young (average 16 years), middle-aged (about 39), aged (under 70) and long-lived (approximately 74). The study measured age-related changes in TCR beta repertoire diversity using deep sequencing normalized with unique cDNA molecular identifiers. The study analyzed two additional independent replicas of 1 million unique cDNA reads from the same blood draw for two donors, one aged 18 to 30 and one aged 80 or older.

Broad study findings and their caveats: Compared with the aged group, the long-lived group had more naive CD4+ T cells, fewer expanded clones and increased TCR diversity, a pattern suggesting age selection. Because donor CMV infection status was unknown, age-related changes in expanded clonotypes were potentially confounded. A strong correlation was found between observed TCR beta diversity and the percentage of naive T cells measured by flow cytometry. Estimates of total diversity based on one million sequenced T cells were regarded as lower bounds and as underestimates. Because profiling used bulk unsorted PBMCs, naive and antigen-experienced compartments could not be compared conclusively. Observed TCR beta diversity per million T cells fell roughly linearly with age, and a significant reduction was already apparent by age about 36.

Details on this clonotype: Its antigen remains undetermined. Per-base qualities were not stored, and no clone one base away is much larger.

Germline trimming: 2 bases from V, 3 bases from J; junction bases outside gene matches: 3. The germline V gene encodes CDR1 LNHNV and CDR2 YYDKDF (reference sequence). The CDR3 spans 14 residues, from the cysteine through the phenylalanine. Of all the DNA, just the CDR3 is kept, 42 bases in frame from base 1. Library construction relied on 5' RACE. Sequencing instrument: Illumina HiSeq 2500. A second PCR of about 6 to 11 cycles was performed with a sample-barcoded 5' primer and a J-beta primer mix. Each TCR beta cDNA molecule received a unique molecular identifier from a template-switch 5' adaptor carrying 12 random nucleotides. Each sample yielded at least 3 million CDR3-containing paired-end reads. First-strand cDNA was synthesized from all RNA with the Mint cDNA synthesis kit, primed by a TRBC-specific oligonucleotide. After uracil-DNA glycosylase treatment, a first 18-cycle PCR used universal primers M1SS and BC2_uni_R on all cDNA. On the authors' methods: Each sample was normalized by randomly selecting 1 million high-quality reads, each carrying a distinct molecular identifier. Reads with shared molecular identifiers were discarded instead of being binned into consensus sequences. MiTCR, run with a Q25 quality threshold and the strictest error-elimination algorithm, handled CDR3 identification, clonotype clustering and error correction. A nonparametric unseen species model with Euler transformation was used to estimate a lower bound on total TCR beta diversity. The public sequencing data were trimmed at Q25 with fastp and processed into clonotypes with MiXCR by TCRdb, which kept only in-frame beta chains. Identical CDR3 proteins give one entry, which carries the most common genes and DNA. TCRdb assigned the V and J calls; the authors' analysis was not used. For this sample there are roughly 800,000 distinct CDR3 sequences; around 25% appear just once. The leading ten clones occupy more than 3% of the sample.

Systemically healthy Caucasian individuals from Russia, 35 to 50 in total and aged about 6 to 90 years, were included as donors. Each donor gave about 9.8 milliliters of peripheral blood, drawn into EDTA-treated Vacutainer tubes. Ficoll-Paque density-gradient centrifugation was used to isolate PBMCs, with at least 7 million per sample. Trizol reagent was used to extract total RNA from the PBMCs, yielding at least 6 micrograms per sample. For every donor, an aliquot of PBMCs went through flow cytometry to measure the percentages of naive CD45RAhigh/CD27high T cells. The sample also formed part of further work on T cells of mothers and their children. The second study also describes: Nine systemically healthy Caucasian individuals, comprising three mothers and their six children, were included as donors. cDNA synthesis used all of the extracted RNA, with roughly 1.5 ug of RNA in each 15 ul reaction. In the second PCR, the M1S primer added sample barcodes and 2-4 random nucleotides. Each mother yielded over 9.5 million TCR beta CDR3 reads and each child 2.5 million to 3.5 million reads. In both related and unrelated pairs, thymic selection shapes the output of TCR recombination in a similar way, with inherited differences having only a minor effect. Normalized repertoire overlap in related mother-child pairs was always slightly higher than in unrelated mother-child pairs, but the difference was never significant. No persistent microchimeric T cell clones were detected, at a sensitivity of 90 to 100 clones per million clonotypes. Deep NGS was used in the study to compare the TCR beta repertoires of mothers and children and to look for features that separate related mother-child pairs from unrelated individuals. On average, the children were roughly 10 +/- 4 years old, while the mothers were roughly 36 +/- 4 years old. Libraries were sequenced on Illumina HiSeq 2000 with 100+100 nt paired-end reads after adapter ligation with NEBNext reagents. To prevent cross-contamination, the mother and child libraries were prepared one month apart and sequenced in separate runs. Each donor had between about 450,000 and 2,100,000 distinct TCR beta clonotypes identified. Naive TCR beta clonotypes were estimated from low-frequency clonotypes matched to each donor's FACS-determined naive share, without sorting.

The TCR comes from a boy between 5 and 17 years old in good health. The V and J segments used are TRBV15 and TRBJ2-5, and TRBD2 aligns with 7 junction nucleotides. Specimen: blood. The base sequence is TGTGCCACCAGCAGATTCGCGGGAGAAGAGACCCAGTACTTC. This codes for CATSRFAGEETQYF.